This T cell receptor (beta chain) was documented in a study of regulatory T cells in long-lasting Graves disease. Study-level results: Newly diagnosed disease favored TRBV20-1 and TRBJ2-1 over persistent disease.

The CDR3 runs to 14 residues. Trimming took 5 bases from V and 1 from J, leaving 12 bases between them. Germline V lookup: CDR1 SGHDN, CDR2 FVKESK. Stated time point: newly diagnosed GD, antithyroid drugs for less than 3 months. There was RNA extracted from PBMCs, and the TCR library was made from it. The authors built TCR beta libraries using iRepertoire HTBI primers and Arm-PCR of CDR3 regions. TCRdb re-called the multiplex PCR reads with MiXCR, one entry per CDR3 protein. The sample carries about 530,000 distinct CDR3 sequences, approximately 16% recorded once. Remarks on this clonotype: As yet, its antigen is unknown.

These sequences were also reported in another study, on T cells in Graves' hyperthyroidism and ophthalmopathy. That study adds: Hyperthyroidism was newly diagnosed in patients aged 18 to 65 (duration under 2 months). Ophthalmopathy stood apart from stable hyperthyroidism in a 13 V-J model.

The J gene is TRBJ2-7, the V gene TRBV14, with TRBD2 as a possible D gene (6 bases). This TCR was recovered from a woman aged 40-60 years with Graves disease. The sequencing here drew on peripheral blood mononuclear cells (PBMCs), taken at new diagnosis, from a patient treated with antithyroid drugs. This CDR3 reads CASSMGRGSYEQYF. The CDR3 nucleotides read TGTGCCAGCAGCATGGGTCGGGGGTCCTACGAGCAGTACTTC.